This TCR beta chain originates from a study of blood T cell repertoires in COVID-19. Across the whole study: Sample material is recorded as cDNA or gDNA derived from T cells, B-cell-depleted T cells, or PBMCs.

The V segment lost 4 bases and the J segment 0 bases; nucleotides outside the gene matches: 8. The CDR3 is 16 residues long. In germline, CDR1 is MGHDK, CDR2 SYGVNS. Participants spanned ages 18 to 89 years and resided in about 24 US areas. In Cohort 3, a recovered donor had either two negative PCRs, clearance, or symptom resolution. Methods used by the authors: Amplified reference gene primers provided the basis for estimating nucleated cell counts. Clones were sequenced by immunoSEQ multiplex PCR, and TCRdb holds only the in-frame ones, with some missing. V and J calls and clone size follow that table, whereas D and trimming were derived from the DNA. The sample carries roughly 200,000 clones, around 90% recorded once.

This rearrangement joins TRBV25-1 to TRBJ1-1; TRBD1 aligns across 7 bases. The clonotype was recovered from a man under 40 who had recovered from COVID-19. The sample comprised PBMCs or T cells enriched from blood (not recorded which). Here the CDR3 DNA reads TGTGCCAGCAGTGGAATTCGACAGGGCATGAACACTGAAGCTTTCTTT. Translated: CASSGIRQGMNTEAFF.